These 30 T cell receptor beta chains share one sample of origin, sequenced in a study of T cells in Graves' hyperthyroidism and ophthalmopathy (dated by TCRdb to about 2019). The library relied on multiplex PCR. Sequenced using an Illumina HiSeq 2000. The TCR beta CDR3 regions were amplified from RNA transcripts. The first round of RT-PCR for the TCR CDR3 was performed with the HTBI primer set and the Qiagen OneStep RT-PCR kit. TCRdb reworked the public reads: Q25 trimming with fastp, MiXCR clone assembly, productive beta chains retained. Rows merge per CDR3 protein into single entries with the most common DNA and genes. Here the sample has a few hundred thousand distinct CDR3 sequences; approximately 14% occur a single time. The ten top clones hold about 7.7% of the sample. Material for sequencing was blood. Receptor source: a young woman with Graves' hyperthyroidism.

This clonotype was counted ten times or more. The chain links TRBV27 to TRBJ1-2; tentative D call: TRBD1 (5 bases). V shed 6 bases and J shed 7 bases, with 27 bases lying between them. The CDR3 is 17 amino acids. From germline, CDR1 is MNHEY and CDR2 SMNVEV (reference sequence). The CDR3 DNA sequence: TGTGCCAGCAGCTACCTAGCCCCGGGACGCGGAGAGTCTGGCTACACCTTC. Its translation is CASSYLAPGRGESGYTF.

The chain carries TRBV18 and TRBJ1-1; maybe TRBD1 (6 bases). The germline gives CDR1 KGHSH, CDR2 LQKENI. This CDR3 has 14 amino acids. V lost 8 bases and J 1 base, leaving 14 bases between the germline ends. CDR3 nucleotide sequence: TGTGCCAGCACCATGGGACACCAGAACACTGAAGCTTTCTTT. Its translation is CASTMGHQNTEAFF.

The gene calls are TRBV29-1 and TRBJ1-5; D remains ambiguous. From germline, CDR1 is SQVTM and CDR2 ANQGSEA. The V gene lost 4 bases and the J gene lost 3 bases, with 10 bases spanning the gap. This CDR3 is 13 amino acids long. The DNA for the CDR3 is TGCAGCGTTGGGCAGGTTCTCAATCAGCCCCAGCATTTT. Translated: CSVGQVLNQPQHF.

Ten or more counts support this clonotype. This chain links TRBV6-1 with TRBJ2-3; 7 bases are shared with TRBD1. After removal of 7 bases from V and 4 bases from J, the junction contained 14 bases not matched to a gene. Germline V gene sequence: CDR1 MNHNS, CDR2 SASEGT. This CDR3 region has 16 residues. CDR3 loop: CASTLRGTERSDTQYF. The CDR3 DNA sequence: TGTGCCAGCACCTTACGTGGGACAGAACGTTCAGATACGCAGTATTTT.

This clonotype was detected once. This chain joins TRBV20-1 and TRBJ2-1; TRBD2 matches at 15 bases. The junction had 9 bases not matched to a gene; V was cut back by 3 bases and J by 6 bases. Germline V gene data show CDR1 as DFQATT and CDR2 as SNEGSKA (reference sequence). This CDR3 region has 17 residues. The DNA of the CDR3 is TGCAGTGCTAGCGGACTAGCGGGGGGGAGTGCGGCCAATGAGCAGTTCTTC. Translated: CSASGLAGGSAANEQFF.

V is TRBV19 and J is TRBJ2-1, with 7 positions matching TRBD2. The CDR3 is made up of 11 amino acids. Losses at the gene ends were 7 bases for V and 7 bases for J; bases not matched to a gene: 1. CDR1 and CDR2 (germline): LNHDA, SQIVND (reference sequence). The CDR3 DNA reads as TGTGCCAGTACTAGCGGAAATGAGCAGTTCTTC. Protein product: CASTSGNEQFF.

In its sample, this clonotype was seen many times. CDR3 in amino acids: CASSQDADPSWGEQYF. The CDR3 coding sequence is TGTGCCAGCAGCCAAGATGCCGATCCCTCTTGGGGTGAGCAGTACTTC. The chain joins TRBV3-1 to TRBJ2-7; no reliable D call. This CDR3 comprises 16 residues. V was pared by 0 bases and J by 7 bases, with 19 bases between. Germline values: CDR1 LGHDT, CDR2 YNNKEL (reference sequence).

This clonotype appeared many times. The chain recombines TRBV27 with TRBJ2-3, with 9 nucleotides matching TRBD2. Germline values: CDR1 MNHEY, CDR2 SMNVEV (reference sequence). J was trimmed by 4 bases and V by 7 bases; bases with no gene match: 9. The CDR3 runs 15 residues. In DNA, the CDR3 is TGTGCCAGCACTCCCAGCGGGAGGAGTGCAGATACGCAGTATTTT. It yields the protein CASTPSGRSADTQYF.

This chain joins TRBV20-1 and TRBJ2-1; unclear D gene. Germline assignment: CDR1 DFQATT and CDR2 SNEGSKA (reference sequence). This CDR3 has 14 amino acids. V was clipped by 3 bases and J by 2 bases, with 11 bases between them. CDR3 sequence reads: CSASTPAPYNEQFF. As DNA, the CDR3 is TGCAGTGCTAGTACCCCTGCCCCCTACAATGAGCAGTTCTTC.

In regard to this clonotype: A much larger clone differs by one base, so this may be a read error. This sequence joins TRBV5-1 and TRBJ2-5; possibly TRBD1 or TRBD2 for D (6 bases each). The germline V gene encodes CDR1 SGHRS and CDR2 YFSETQ. CDR3 length: 15 residues. Between the trimmed V and J ends, which lost 4 bases and 5 bases, there was a span of 18 bases. CDR3 sequence reads: CASSAGHTDVETQYF. The DNA for the CDR3 is TGCGCCAGCAGCGCGGGACACACCGACGTCGAGACCCAGTACTTC.

This clonotype was seen many times. The chain has TRBV20-1 and TRBJ2-1; either TRBD1 or TRBD2 may supply D (5 bases each). The CDR3 has 12 amino acids. V was pared by 3 bases and J by 4 bases, with 7 bases between. Germline lookup yields CDR1 DFQATT and CDR2 SNEGSKA (reference sequence). CDR3 region: CSARGPYNEQFF. The CDR3 DNA reads as TGCAGTGCTAGGGGACCTTACAATGAGCAGTTCTTC.

This clonotype was counted a few times. The chain employs TRBV30 and TRBJ2-4, with D possibly matching TRBD2 (6 bases). The V gene lost 0 bases and the J gene lost 0 bases, with 15 bases spanning the gap. The CDR3 covers 17 residues. The germline V gene has CDR1 GTSNPN and CDR2 SVGIG (reference sequence). As DNA, the CDR3 is TGTGCCTGGAGTGTACAGGACGGGAGACTAGCCAAAAACATTCAGTACTTC. Protein sequence: CAWSVQDGRLAKNIQYF.

At least ten counts were recorded for this clonotype. CDR3 amino acids: CASSPGAASTDTQYF. In nucleotides, the CDR3 is TGTGCCAGCTCACCCGGTGCGGCTAGCACAGATACGCAGTATTTT. V is TRBV18 and J is TRBJ2-3; D remains ambiguous. V was clipped by 3 bases and J by 0 bases, with 10 bases between them. The germline V gene has CDR1 KGHSH and CDR2 LQKENI. This CDR3 has 15 amino acids.

The chain is built from TRBV10-3 and TRBJ2-4; tentatively, D is TRBD2 (6 bases). With 7 bases removed from V and 8 bases from J, the gap between germline ends came to 15 bases. The germline V gene encodes CDR1 ENHRY and CDR2 SYGVKD. The CDR3 runs to 13 residues. CDR3 residues: CAIKEGPGDIQYF. As DNA, the CDR3 is TGTGCCATCAAGGAGGGACCTGGTGACATTCAGTACTTC.

Many counts were recorded for this clonotype. The gene calls are TRBV12-3 or TRBV12-4 and TRBJ2-1, with D possibly matching TRBD2 (5 bases). Trimming pared 7 bases from V and 2 bases from J, leaving 15 bases between. This CDR3 is built from 15 residues. The CDR3 protein is CASTRGFSPYNEQFF. In nucleotides, the CDR3 is TGTGCCAGCACTCGCGGGTTTTCACCCTACAATGAGCAGTTCTTC.

This clonotype has a handful of counts. The V call is TRBV4-2, the J call TRBJ2-1; 9 bases are shared with TRBD2. This CDR3 is built from 17 residues. The V gene's germline CDR1 is LGHNA and CDR2 YNFKEQ. With V trimmed by 0 bases and J by 4 bases, 7 bases remained unmatched. In DNA, the CDR3 is TGTGCCAGCAGCCAAGATGAAGACAGCGGGGGGTACAATGAGCAGTTCTTC. Encoded protein: CASSQDEDSGGYNEQFF.

This clonotype turned up a few times. The rearrangement joins TRBV3-1 to TRBJ2-3; D might be TRBD1 (6 bases). The germline gives CDR1 LGHDT, CDR2 YNNKEL (reference sequence). The CDR3 totals 15 residues. Trimming pared 0 bases from V and 3 bases from J, leaving 10 bases between. The CDR3 DNA reads as TGTGCCAGCAGCCAAGATGATAGGGGGACAGATACGCAGTATTTT. Residues: CASSQDDRGTDTQYF.

At least ten counts were recorded for this clonotype. This chain uses TRBV11-2 with TRBJ2-1; 8 bases line up with TRBD2. This CDR3 contains 15 residues. The V segment lost 2 bases and the J segment 4 bases; nucleotides outside the gene matches: 4. Germline CDR1 reads SGHAT; CDR2 reads FQNNGV. CDR3 coding DNA: TGTGCCAGCAGCTTACAAGCGGGAGTTTACAATGAGCAGTTCTTC. Translation gives CASSLQAGVYNEQFF. Full variable domain (rest looked up from reference TRBV11-2 and TRBJ2-1): EAGVAQSPRYKIIEKRQSVAFWCNPISGHATLYWYQQILGQGPKLLIQFQNNGVVDDSQLPKDRFSAERLKGVDSTLKIQPAKLEDSAVYLCASSLQAGVYNEQFFGPGTRLTVL.

In its sample, this clonotype was seen many times. The chain uses TRBV29-1 and TRBJ2-3; 8 nucleotides agree with TRBD2. The CDR3 runs to 16 residues. The germline V gene encodes CDR1 SQVTM and CDR2 ANQGSEA. Trimming removed 4 bases from V and 1 base from J; junction bases left unmatched: 10. The CDR3 sequence: CSVVIAGSARTDTQYF. CDR3 nucleotides: TGCAGCGTTGTTATAGCGGGGTCGGCCCGCACAGATACGCAGTATTTT.

This clonotype has ten or more counts. The gene calls are TRBV3-1 and TRBJ2-3; 7 bases align to TRBD2. Trimming removed 0 bases from V and 4 bases from J; junction bases left unmatched: 13. Germline CDR1 is LGHDT and CDR2 is YNNKEL (reference sequence). The CDR3 runs to 18 residues. The CDR3 loop reads CASSQDSGRARRSDTQYF. The CDR3 nucleotides read TGTGCCAGCAGCCAAGATTCGGGGAGGGCCAGGAGGTCAGATACGCAGTATTTT.

Many counts were recorded for this clonotype. The J gene is TRBJ2-3, the V gene TRBV12-3 or TRBV12-4, with D perhaps being TRBD1 or TRBD2 (7 bases each). CDR3 size: 20 residues. Trimming took off 2 bases at V and 4 bases at J, with 28 bases between the two ends. CDR3 sequence (DNA): TGTGCCAGCAGTTTACCCCAGGGGGTCAATGACGGGGCGGGAGCAGATACGCAGTATTTT. Protein sequence: CASSLPQGVNDGAGADTQYF.

There are many counts of this clonotype. The rearrangement joins TRBV6-5 to TRBJ2-7; D might be TRBD2 (6 bases). V lost 2 bases and J 7 bases, leaving 18 bases between the germline ends. Germline V CDR1 and CDR2: MNHEY, SVGAGI. The CDR3 spans 15 residues. CDR3 protein: CASSYRRGDLKEQYF. The CDR3, as DNA: TGTGCCAGCAGTTACAGGAGGGGCGATTTGAAAGAGCAGTACTTC.

At least ten counts were recorded for this clonotype. The chain uses TRBV2 and TRBJ1-1, with a possible D match to TRBD1 (5 bases). V lost 6 bases to trimming and J lost 5 bases, with 13 bases between them. The CDR3 loop spans 13 amino acids. Germline assignment: CDR1 SNHLY and CDR2 FYNNEI. The CDR3 region is CASRGGRGTEAFF. The CDR3 coding sequence is TGTGCCAGCAGGGGGGGACGGGGTACTGAAGCTTTCTTT.

There are many counts of this clonotype. V and J are TRBV20-1 and TRBJ1-4; D is possibly TRBD1 (5 bases). The CDR3 runs to 14 residues. V was trimmed by 6 bases and J by 2 bases, leaving 13 bases between them. CDR1 is DFQATT, CDR2 SNEGSKA, per germline (reference sequence). Here the CDR3 reads CSAGGTHTNEKLFF. CDR3 sequence (DNA): TGCAGTGCGGGGGGGACTCACACTAATGAAAAACTGTTTTTT.

This clonotype was detected ten times or more. V and J are TRBV12-3 or TRBV12-4 and TRBJ2-1; D may be TRBD1 (5 bases). The ends were cut back, 6 bases at V and 1 base at J, with 13 bases in the middle. This CDR3 has 15 residues. CDR3 DNA sequence: TGTGCCAGCAGGCAGGGTAGGGGTTCCTACAATGAGCAGTTCTTC. Translating gives CASRQGRGSYNEQFF.

This chain joins TRBV10-3 and TRBJ2-7, with D unresolved. Germline assignment: CDR1 ENHRY and CDR2 SYGVKD. V was trimmed by 0 bases and J by 2 bases, leaving 11 bases between them. The CDR3 consists of 15 residues. This chain's CDR3 is CAISESNVETYEQYF. The CDR3, as DNA: TGTGCCATCAGTGAGTCGAACGTAGAAACCTACGAGCAGTACTTC.

This clonotype was detected ten times or more. The V gene is TRBV3-1, the J gene TRBJ1-6, with 7 bases aligning to TRBD1. J lost 11 bases, V lost 4 bases, and 5 bases had no gene match. CDR3 size: 13 residues. Per the germline V gene, CDR1 is LGHDT and CDR2 is YNNKEL (reference sequence). The CDR3 DNA reads as TGTGCCAGCAGCCCTCGACAGGGAACACCCCTCCACTTT. It codes for CASSPRQGTPLHF.

This clonotype has a count of ten or more. This chain links TRBV6-2 or TRBV6-3 with TRBJ1-2; possibly TRBD1 for D (5 bases). Deletions cut 6 bases from V and 4 bases from J, with 12 bases between. CDR3 length: 13 amino acids. The germline V gene has CDR1 MNHEY and CDR2 SVGEGT. As DNA, the CDR3 is TGTGCCAGCAGGACAGTCGTGGGCTATGGCTACACCTTC. Protein sequence: CASRTVVGYGYTF.

This clonotype was observed at least ten times. CDR3 amino acids: CASSSRGRSTDTQYF. CDR3 nucleotide sequence: TGTGCCAGCAGCTCCCGGGGGCGGAGCACAGATACGCAGTATTTT. The gene calls are TRBV12-3 or TRBV12-4 and TRBJ2-3; D might be TRBD1 or TRBD2, each matching 6 bases. The V end was cut by 6 bases, the J end by 0 bases, with 13 bases between. The CDR3 consists of 15 residues.

The table lists this clonotype with many counts. The chain has TRBV12-3 or TRBV12-4 and TRBJ2-5, with 7 nucleotides matching TRBD2. The CDR3 is made up of 14 amino acids. V gave up 4 bases and J gave up 0 bases; unmatched junction bases: 2. The CDR3 DNA reads TGTGCCAGCAGTTCAGCGGGAAACCAAGAGACCCAGTACTTC. This translates into CASSSAGNQETQYF.